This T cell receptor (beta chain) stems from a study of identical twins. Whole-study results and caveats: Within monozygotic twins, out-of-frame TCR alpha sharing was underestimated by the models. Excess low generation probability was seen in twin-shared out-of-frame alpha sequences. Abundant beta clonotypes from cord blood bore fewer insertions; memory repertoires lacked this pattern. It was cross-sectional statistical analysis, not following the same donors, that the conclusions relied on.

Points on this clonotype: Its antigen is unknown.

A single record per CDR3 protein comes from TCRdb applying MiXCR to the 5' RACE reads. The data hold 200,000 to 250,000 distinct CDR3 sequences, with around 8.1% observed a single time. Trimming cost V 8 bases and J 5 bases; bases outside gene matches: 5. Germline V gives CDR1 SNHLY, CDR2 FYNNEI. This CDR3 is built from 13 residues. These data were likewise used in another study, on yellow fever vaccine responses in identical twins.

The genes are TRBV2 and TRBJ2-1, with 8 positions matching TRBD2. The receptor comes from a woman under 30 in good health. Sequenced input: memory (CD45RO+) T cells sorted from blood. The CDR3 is CASVSGGDNEQFF. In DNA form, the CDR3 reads TGTGCCAGCGTAAGCGGGGGAGACAATGAGCAGTTCTTC.